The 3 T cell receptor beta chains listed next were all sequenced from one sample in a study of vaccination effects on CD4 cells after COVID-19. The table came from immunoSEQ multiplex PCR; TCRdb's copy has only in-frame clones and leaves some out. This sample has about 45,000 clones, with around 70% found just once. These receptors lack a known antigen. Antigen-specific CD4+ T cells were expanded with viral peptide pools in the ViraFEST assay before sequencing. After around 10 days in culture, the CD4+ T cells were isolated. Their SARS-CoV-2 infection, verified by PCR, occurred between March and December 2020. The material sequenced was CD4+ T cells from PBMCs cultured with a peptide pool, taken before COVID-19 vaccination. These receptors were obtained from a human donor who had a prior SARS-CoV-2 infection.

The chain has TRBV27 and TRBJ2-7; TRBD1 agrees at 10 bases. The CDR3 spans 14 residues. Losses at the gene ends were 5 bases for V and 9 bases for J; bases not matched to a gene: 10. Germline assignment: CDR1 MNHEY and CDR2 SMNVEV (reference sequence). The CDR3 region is CASSKGQGRGGQYF. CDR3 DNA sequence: TGTGCCAGCAGTAAGGGACAGGGGCGCGGGGGGCAGTACTTC.

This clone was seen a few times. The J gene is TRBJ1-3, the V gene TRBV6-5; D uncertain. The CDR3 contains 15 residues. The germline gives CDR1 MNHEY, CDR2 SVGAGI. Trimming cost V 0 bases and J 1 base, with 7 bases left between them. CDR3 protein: CASSYSSASGNTIYF. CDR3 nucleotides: TGTGCCAGCAGTTACTCCTCGGCTTCTGGAAACACCATATATTTT.

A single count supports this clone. CDR3 bases: TGCGCCAGCAGCTTGTTAGCGGGGTCAGATACGCAGTATTTT. It codes for CASSLLAGSDTQYF. The J gene is TRBJ2-3, the V gene TRBV5-1; TRBD2 matches at 8 bases. Germline values: CDR1 SGHRS, CDR2 YFSETQ. This CDR3 region has 14 residues. V lost 1 base to trimming and J lost 4 bases; unmatched junction nucleotides: 2.